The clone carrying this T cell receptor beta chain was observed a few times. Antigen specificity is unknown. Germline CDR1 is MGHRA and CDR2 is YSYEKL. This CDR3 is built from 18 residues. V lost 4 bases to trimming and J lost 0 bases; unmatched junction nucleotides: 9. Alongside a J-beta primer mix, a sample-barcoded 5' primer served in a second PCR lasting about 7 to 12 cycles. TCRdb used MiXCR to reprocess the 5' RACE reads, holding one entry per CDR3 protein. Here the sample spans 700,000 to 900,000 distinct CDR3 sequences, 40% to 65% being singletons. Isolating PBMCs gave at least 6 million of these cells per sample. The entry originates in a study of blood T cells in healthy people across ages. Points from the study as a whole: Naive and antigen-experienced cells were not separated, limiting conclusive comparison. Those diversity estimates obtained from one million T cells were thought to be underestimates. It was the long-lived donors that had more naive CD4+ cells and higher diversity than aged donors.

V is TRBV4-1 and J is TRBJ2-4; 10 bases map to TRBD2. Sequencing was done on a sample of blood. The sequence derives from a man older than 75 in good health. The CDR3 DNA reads TGCGCCAGCAGCCGGAGGAATAGCGGGAGGTTAGCCAAAAACATTCAGTACTTC. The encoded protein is CASSRRNSGRLAKNIQYF.